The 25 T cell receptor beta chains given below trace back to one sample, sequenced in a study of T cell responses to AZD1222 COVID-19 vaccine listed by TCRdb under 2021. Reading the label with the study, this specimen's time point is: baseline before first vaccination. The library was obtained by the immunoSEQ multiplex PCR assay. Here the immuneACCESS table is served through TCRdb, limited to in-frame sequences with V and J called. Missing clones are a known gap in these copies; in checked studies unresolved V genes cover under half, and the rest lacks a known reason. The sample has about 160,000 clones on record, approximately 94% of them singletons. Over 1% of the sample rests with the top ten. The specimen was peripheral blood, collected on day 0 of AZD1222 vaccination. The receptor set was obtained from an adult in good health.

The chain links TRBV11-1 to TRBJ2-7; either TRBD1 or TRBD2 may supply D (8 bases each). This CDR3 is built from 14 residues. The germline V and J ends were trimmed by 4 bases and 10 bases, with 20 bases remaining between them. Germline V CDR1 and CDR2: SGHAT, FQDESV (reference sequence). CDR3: CASSSGGTGPEQYV. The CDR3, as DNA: TGTGCCAGCAGCTCGGGGGGGACAGGACCGGAACAGTACGTC.

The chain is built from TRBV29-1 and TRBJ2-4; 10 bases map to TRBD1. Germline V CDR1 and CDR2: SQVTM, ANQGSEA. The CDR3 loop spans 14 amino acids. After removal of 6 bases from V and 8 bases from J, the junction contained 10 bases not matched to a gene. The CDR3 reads CSVMGQGRGYIQYF. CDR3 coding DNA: TGCAGCGTCATGGGACAGGGGAGAGGGTACATTCAGTACTTC.

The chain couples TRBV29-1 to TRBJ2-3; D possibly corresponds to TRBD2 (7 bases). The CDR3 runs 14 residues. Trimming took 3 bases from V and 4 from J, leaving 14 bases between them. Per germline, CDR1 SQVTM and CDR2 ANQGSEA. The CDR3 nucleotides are TGCAGCGTTGACTGGTGGGGGGGCCCAGATACGCAGTATTTT. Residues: CSVDWWGGPDTQYF.

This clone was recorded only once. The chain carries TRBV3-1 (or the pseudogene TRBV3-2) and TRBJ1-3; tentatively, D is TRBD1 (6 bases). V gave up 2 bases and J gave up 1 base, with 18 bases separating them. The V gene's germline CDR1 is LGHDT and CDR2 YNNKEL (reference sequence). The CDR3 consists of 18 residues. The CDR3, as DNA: TGTGCCAGCAGCCAACGACGTCCGGGACAACTATCTGGAAACACCATATATTTT. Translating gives CASSQRRPGQLSGNTIYF.

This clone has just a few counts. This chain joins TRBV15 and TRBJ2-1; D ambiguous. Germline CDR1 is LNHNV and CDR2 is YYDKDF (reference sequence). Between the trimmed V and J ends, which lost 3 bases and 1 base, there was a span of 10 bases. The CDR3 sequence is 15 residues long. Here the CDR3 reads CATSSSIGSYNEQFF. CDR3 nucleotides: TGTGCCACCAGCAGCTCGATAGGATCCTACAATGAGCAGTTCTTC.

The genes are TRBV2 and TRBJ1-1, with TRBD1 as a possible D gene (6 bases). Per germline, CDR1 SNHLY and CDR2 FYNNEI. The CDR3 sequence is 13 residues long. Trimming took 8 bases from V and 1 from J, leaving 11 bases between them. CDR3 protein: CASRKDRNTEAFF. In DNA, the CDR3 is TGTGCCAGCCGGAAGGACAGGAACACTGAAGCTTTCTTT. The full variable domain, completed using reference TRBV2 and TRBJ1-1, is EPEVTQTPSHQVTQMGQEVILRCVPISNHLYFYWYRQILGQKVEFLVSFYNNEISEKSEIFDDQFSVERPDGSNFTLKIRSTKLEDSAMYFCASRKDRNTEAFFGQGTRLTVV.

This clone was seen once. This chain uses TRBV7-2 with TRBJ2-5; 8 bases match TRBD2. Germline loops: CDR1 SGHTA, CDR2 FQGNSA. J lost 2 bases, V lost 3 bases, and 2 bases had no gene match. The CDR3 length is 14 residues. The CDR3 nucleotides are TGTGCCAGCAGCTTGGGACTAGGTCAAGAGACCCAGTACTTC. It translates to CASSLGLGQETQYF.

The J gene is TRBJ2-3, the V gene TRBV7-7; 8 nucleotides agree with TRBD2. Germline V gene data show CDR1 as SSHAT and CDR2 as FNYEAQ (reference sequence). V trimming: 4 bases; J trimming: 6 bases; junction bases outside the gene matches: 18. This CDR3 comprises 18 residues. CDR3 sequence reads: CASSSLRTSQSSYDTQYF. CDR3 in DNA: TGTGCCAGCAGCTCACTTCGGACTAGCCAATCATCGTACGATACGCAGTATTTT. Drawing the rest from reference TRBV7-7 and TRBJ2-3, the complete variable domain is GAGVSQSPRYKVTKRGQDVTLRCDPISSHATLYWYQQALGQGPEFLTYFNYEAQPDKSGLPSDRFSAERPEGSISTLTIQRTEQRDSAMYRCASSSLRTSQSSYDTQYFGPGTRLTVL.

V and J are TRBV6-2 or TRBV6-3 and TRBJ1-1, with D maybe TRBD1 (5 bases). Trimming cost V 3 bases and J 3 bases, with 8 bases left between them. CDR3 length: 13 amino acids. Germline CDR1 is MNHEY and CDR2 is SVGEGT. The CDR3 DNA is TGTGCCAGCAGTTATGGGGCCGACACTGAAGCTTTCTTT. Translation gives CASSYGADTEAFF.

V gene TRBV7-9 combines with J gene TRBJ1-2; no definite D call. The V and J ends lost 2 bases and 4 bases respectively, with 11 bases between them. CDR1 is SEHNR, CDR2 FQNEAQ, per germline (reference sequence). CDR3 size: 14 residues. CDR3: CASSLRGGIYGYTF. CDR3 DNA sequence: TGTGCCAGCAGCTTACGAGGCGGAATCTATGGCTACACCTTC.

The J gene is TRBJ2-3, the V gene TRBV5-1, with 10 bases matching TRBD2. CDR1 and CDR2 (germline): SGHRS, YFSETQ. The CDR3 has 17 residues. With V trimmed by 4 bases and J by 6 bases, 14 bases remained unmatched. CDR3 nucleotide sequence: TGCGCCAGCAGCCCGCCTAGCGGGGGTCGTGTTCGGGATACGCAGTATTTT. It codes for CASSPPSGGRVRDTQYF.

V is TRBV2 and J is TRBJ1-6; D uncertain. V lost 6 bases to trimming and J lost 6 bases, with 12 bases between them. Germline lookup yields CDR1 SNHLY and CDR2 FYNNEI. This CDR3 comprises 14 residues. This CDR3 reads CASRDNRANSPLHF. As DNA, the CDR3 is TGTGCCAGCAGGGATAACAGAGCTAATTCACCCCTCCACTTT.

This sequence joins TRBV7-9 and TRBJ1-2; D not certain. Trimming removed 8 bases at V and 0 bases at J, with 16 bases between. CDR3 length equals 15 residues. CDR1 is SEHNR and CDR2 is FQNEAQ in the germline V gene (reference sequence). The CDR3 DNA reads TGTGCCAGCGTCAGAAACCGCGGGCCTAACTATGGCTACACCTTC. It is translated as CASVRNRGPNYGYTF.

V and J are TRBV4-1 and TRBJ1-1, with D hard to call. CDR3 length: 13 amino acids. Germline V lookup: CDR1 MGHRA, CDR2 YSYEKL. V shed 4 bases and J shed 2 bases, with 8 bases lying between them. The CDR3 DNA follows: TGCGCCAGCAGCCGATTAGATAACACTGAAGCTTTCTTT. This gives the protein CASSRLDNTEAFF.

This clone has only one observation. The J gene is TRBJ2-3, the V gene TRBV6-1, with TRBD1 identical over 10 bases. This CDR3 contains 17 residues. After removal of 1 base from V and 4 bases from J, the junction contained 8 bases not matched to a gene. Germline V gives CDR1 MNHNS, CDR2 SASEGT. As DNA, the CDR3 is TGTGCCAGCAGTGAAGGCTTAGGACAGGGGGTGGCAGATACGCAGTATTTT. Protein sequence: CASSEGLGQGVADTQYF.

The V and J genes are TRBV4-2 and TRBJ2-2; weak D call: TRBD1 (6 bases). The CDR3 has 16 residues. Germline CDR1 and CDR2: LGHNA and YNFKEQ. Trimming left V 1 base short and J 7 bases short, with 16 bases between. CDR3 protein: CASSQVGDRTLGELFF. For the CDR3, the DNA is TGTGCCAGCAGCCAAGTTGGAGACAGGACCCTCGGGGAGCTGTTTTTT.

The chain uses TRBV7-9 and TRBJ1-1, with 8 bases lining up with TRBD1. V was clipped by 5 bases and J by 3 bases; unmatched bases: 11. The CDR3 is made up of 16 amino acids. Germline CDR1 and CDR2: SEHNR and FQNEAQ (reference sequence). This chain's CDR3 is CASSPRLTGEHTEAFF. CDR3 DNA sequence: TGTGCCAGCAGCCCCCGCCTGACAGGGGAGCACACTGAAGCTTTCTTT.

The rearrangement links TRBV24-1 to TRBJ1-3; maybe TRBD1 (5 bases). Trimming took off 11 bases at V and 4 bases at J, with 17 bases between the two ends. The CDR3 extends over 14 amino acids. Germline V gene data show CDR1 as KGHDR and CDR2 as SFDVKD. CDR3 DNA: TGTGCCATCCCCCTGGTGGGGGGGGGAAACACCATATATTTT. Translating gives CAIPLVGGGNTIYF.

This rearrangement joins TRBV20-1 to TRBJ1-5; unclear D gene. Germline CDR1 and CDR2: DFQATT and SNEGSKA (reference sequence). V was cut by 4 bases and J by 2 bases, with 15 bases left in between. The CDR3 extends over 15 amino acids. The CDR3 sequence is CSATEAQSGNQPQHF. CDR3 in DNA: TGCAGTGCTACTGAGGCCCAATCAGGCAATCAGCCCCAGCATTTT.

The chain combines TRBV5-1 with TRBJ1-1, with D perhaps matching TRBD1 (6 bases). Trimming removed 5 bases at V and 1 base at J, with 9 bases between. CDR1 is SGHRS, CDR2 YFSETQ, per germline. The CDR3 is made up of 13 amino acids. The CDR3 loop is CASRLQGNTEAFF. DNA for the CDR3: TGCGCCAGCAGGTTACAGGGGAACACTGAAGCTTTCTTT.

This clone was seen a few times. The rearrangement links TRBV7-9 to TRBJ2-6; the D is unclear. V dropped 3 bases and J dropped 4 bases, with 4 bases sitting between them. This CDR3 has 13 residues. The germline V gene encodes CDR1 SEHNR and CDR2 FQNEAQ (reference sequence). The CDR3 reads CASSFPGANVLTF. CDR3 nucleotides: TGTGCCAGCAGCTTTCCCGGGGCCAACGTCCTGACTTTC. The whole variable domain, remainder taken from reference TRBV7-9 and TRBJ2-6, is DTGVSQNPRHKITKRGQNVTFRCDPISEHNRLYWYRQTLGQGPEFLTYFQNEAQLEKSRLLSDRFSAERPKGSFSTLEIQRTEQGDSAMYLCASSFPGANVLTFGAGSRLTVL.

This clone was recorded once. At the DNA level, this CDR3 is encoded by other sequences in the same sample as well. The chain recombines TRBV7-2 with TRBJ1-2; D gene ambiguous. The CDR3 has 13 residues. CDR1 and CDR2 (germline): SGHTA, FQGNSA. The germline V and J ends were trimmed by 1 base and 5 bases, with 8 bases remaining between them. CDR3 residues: CASSLGASYGYTF. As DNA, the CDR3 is TGTGCCAGCAGCTTAGGGGCGTCTTATGGCTACACCTTC.

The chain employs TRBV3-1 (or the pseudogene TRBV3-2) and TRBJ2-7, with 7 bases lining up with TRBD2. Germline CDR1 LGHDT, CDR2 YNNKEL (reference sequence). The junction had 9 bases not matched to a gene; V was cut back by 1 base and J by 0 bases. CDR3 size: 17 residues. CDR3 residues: CASSQGGRAGSSYEQYV. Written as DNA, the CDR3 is TGTGCCAGCAGCCAAGGGGGGAGGGCCGGGAGCTCCTACGAGCAGTACGTC.

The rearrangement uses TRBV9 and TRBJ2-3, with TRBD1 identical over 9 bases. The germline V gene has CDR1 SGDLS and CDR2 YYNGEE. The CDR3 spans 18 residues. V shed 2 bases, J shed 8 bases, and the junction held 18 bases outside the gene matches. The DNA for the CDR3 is TGTGCCAGCAGCGTCCAGAAGCCTCTCGGGACAGGGTTGGGTACGCAGTATTTT. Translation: CASSVQKPLGTGLGTQYF.

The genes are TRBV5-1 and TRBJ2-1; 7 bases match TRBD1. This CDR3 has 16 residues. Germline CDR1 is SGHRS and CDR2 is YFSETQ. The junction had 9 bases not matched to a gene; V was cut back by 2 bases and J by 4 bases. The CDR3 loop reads CASSFNRGSGYNEQFF. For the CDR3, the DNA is TGCGCCAGCAGCTTTAACAGGGGTTCAGGGTACAATGAGCAGTTCTTC.